This is a list of T cell receptor beta chains from one sample in a study of CD8 T cells in Susac syndrome. One entry per CDR3 protein, called by TCRdb with MiXCR from the immunoSEQ multiplex PCR reads. Among almost 450,000 distinct CDR3 sequences listed, around 83% were seen once. Sequences were obtained from CD8+ T cells from PBMCs. The origin of the receptors is a human donor with multiple sclerosis. The CDR3 runs from the conserved cysteine through the conserved F or W. The order of the fields is clone size, V gene, J gene, D gene, CDR3 protein, CDR3 DNA. The D gene is left open where the match is weak. Part of the rows lack a size; the others show once, few, many or a class for expanded clones.

NA	TRBV27	TRBJ1-1	TRBD1	CASGPRGPWTEAFF	TGTGCCAGTGGACCCAGGGGGCCGTGGACTGAAGCTTTCTTT
NA	TRBV7-9	TRBJ2-7	NA	CASSLEGHPEGYEQYF	TGTGCCAGCAGCTTAGAAGGCCACCCGGAGGGTTACGAGCAGTACTTC
NA	TRBV27	TRBJ2-7	NA	CASSSASPYEQYF	TGTGCCAGCAGTTCTGCCAGCCCCTACGAGCAGTACTTC
NA	TRBV4-1	TRBJ1-1	NA	CASSQDQQGFTEAFF	TGCGCCAGCAGCCAAGATCAACAGGGCTTCACTGAAGCTTTCTTT
NA	TRBV6-5	TRBJ2-7	TRBD2	CASSYSLASGDYEQYF	TGTGCCAGCAGTTACTCGTTAGCTAGCGGGGACTACGAGCAGTACTTC
once	TRBV7-9	TRBJ2-5	NA	CASSLAEGLQETQYF	TGTGCCAGCAGCTTAGCGGAGGGGCTACAAGAGACCCAGTACTTC
NA	TRBV29-1	TRBJ2-1	NA	CSVEATATYNEQFF	TGCAGCGTTGAGGCGACAGCGACCTACAATGAGCAGTTCTTC
once	TRBV3-1	TRBJ2-3	NA	CAVGPTSQEWYF	TGTGCCGTAGGCCCTACAAGTCAAGAGTGGTATTTT
NA	TRBV30	TRBJ2-7	NA	CAWENRVRYEQYF	TGTGCCTGGGAGAACAGGGTTCGATACGAGCAGTACTTC
NA	TRBV7-9	TRBJ2-7	NA	CASSLATGLSYEQYF	TGTGCCAGCAGCTTAGCGACAGGCCTTTCCTACGAGCAGTACTTC
NA	TRBV7-7	TRBJ2-7	TRBD2	CASSLPGQWLAGGPPEQYF	TGTGCCAGCAGCTTGCCGGGACAGTGGTTAGCGGGGGGGCCTCCCGAGCAGTACTTC
NA	TRBV4-2	TRBJ1-3	NA	CASSRRGDPLYSGNTIYF	TGTGCCAGCAGCCGCCGGGGGGATCCTCTTTACTCTGGAAACACCATATATTTT
NA	TRBV6-1	TRBJ2-7	NA	CASRETRVDNHEQYF	TGTGCCAGCAGGGAGACGCGGGTGGATAATCACGAGCAGTACTTC
once	TRBV14	TRBJ1-1	NA	CASSQVTAVVGVTEAFF	TGTGCCAGCAGCCAAGTTACGGCGGTCGTGGGGGTCACTGAAGCTTTCTTT
NA	TRBV12-3/TRBV12-4	TRBJ2-2	TRBD2	CASSSPGTSGSTGELFF	TGTGCCAGCAGTTCCCCCGGGACTAGCGGGAGCACCGGGGAGCTGTTTTTT